These 29 T cell receptor beta chains were sequenced from one sample in a study of blood T cell repertoires in COVID-19. Sequenced by immunoSEQ multiplex PCR; TCRdb stores in-frame clones only, minus some. The sample has 63,000 or so clones, around 82% seen once. The sequencing input was peripheral blood. The receptors were sampled from an elderly man with active COVID-19.

The J gene is TRBJ1-1, the V gene TRBV6-5; D not resolved. Germline V gene lookup returns CDR1 MNHEY and CDR2 SVGAGI. The V and J ends lost 6 bases and 8 bases respectively, with 16 bases between them. The CDR3 is 13 amino acids. CDR3 residues: CASRLDLSAEAFF. CDR3 coding DNA: TGTGCCAGCAGGCTCGACTTAAGCGCCGAAGCTTTCTTT.

The V and J genes are TRBV25-1 and TRBJ1-6; 9 bases agree with TRBD1. The CDR3 consists of 13 residues. The V segment lost 6 bases and the J segment 10 bases; nucleotides outside the gene matches: 4. Germline CDR1 is MGHDK and CDR2 is SYGVNS. CDR3 residues: CASRGTGSSPLHF. Written as DNA, the CDR3 is TGTGCCAGCAGAGGGACAGGGAGCTCACCCCTCCACTTT.

The J gene is TRBJ2-2, the V gene TRBV7-9; 9 nucleotides line up with TRBD2. CDR1 and CDR2 (germline): SEHNR, FQNEAQ (reference sequence). V shed 0 bases and J 6 bases; nucleotides not matched to a gene: 2. The CDR3 covers 15 residues. CDR3 sequence reads: CASSLASGRPGELFF. The CDR3, as DNA: TGTGCCAGCAGCTTAGCTAGCGGGAGACCCGGGGAGCTGTTTTTT.

The rearrangement uses TRBV7-8 and TRBJ1-5; D is ambiguous. This CDR3 has 15 residues. Looked up from germline, CDR1 is SGHVS and CDR2 is FQNEAQ. V was trimmed by 1 base and J by 9 bases, leaving 16 bases between them. The CDR3 is CASSLDAVPGMPQHF. The CDR3 coding sequence is TGTGCCAGCAGCTTAGATGCAGTGCCAGGCATGCCCCAGCATTTT.

This chain links TRBV7-2 with TRBJ2-1; D possibly corresponds to TRBD2 (6 bases). V gave up 2 bases and J gave up 3 bases, with 8 bases separating them. CDR3 length: 14 residues. Germline CDR1 is SGHTA and CDR2 is FQGNSA. Here the CDR3 reads CASSLPGVYNEQFF. The CDR3 DNA follows: TGTGCCAGCAGCTTACCGGGAGTCTACAATGAGCAGTTCTTC.

This clone occurred a few times. V is TRBV2 and J is TRBJ2-3; perhaps TRBD1 as D (6 bases). V was shortened by 8 bases and J by 3 bases, with 15 bases between the two germline ends. The CDR3 spans 14 residues. Germline V gives CDR1 SNHLY, CDR2 FYNNEI. The DNA of the CDR3 is TGTGCCAGCTGGAGCGTGAGGGGGACAGATACGCAGTATTTT. Protein sequence: CASWSVRGTDTQYF.

This chain links TRBV4-2 with TRBJ1-4, with 7 bases lining up with TRBD1. The V and J ends lost 0 bases and 2 bases, in that order; junction bases with no gene match: 6. Germline lookup yields CDR1 LGHNA and CDR2 YNFKEQ. The CDR3 has 17 amino acids. The CDR3 loop is CASSQDKSTGTNEKLFF. In DNA form, the CDR3 reads TGTGCCAGCAGCCAAGACAAGTCGACAGGGACTAATGAAAAACTGTTTTTT.

The chain combines TRBV6-2 or TRBV6-3 with TRBJ2-7; 10 bases map to TRBD1. After removal of 5 bases from V and 7 bases from J, the junction contained 11 bases not matched to a gene. CDR1 is MNHEY and CDR2 is SVGEGT in the germline V gene. The CDR3 sequence is 15 residues long. As DNA, the CDR3 is TGTGCCAGCAGTCGAACCGGGACAGGGGTGGAGGAGCAGTACTTC. It specifies CASSRTGTGVEEQYF.

The chain employs TRBV27 and TRBJ2-1, with TRBD1 identical over 8 bases. The CDR3 totals 17 residues. After removal of 5 bases from V and 1 base from J, the junction contained 10 bases not matched to a gene. The germline V gene encodes CDR1 MNHEY and CDR2 SMNVEV (reference sequence). CDR3: CASSTRPDRASYNEQFF. The CDR3 DNA reads as TGTGCCAGCAGTACACGCCCGGACAGGGCGTCCTACAATGAGCAGTTCTTC.

CDR3 sequence reads: CSASSPAENTDTQYF. In nucleotides, the CDR3 is TGCAGTGCTAGTTCGCCAGCGGAAAACACAGATACGCAGTATTTT. The chain is built from TRBV20-1 and TRBJ2-3; D is possibly TRBD2 (5 bases). Trimming stripped 3 bases from V and 2 bases from J, with 15 bases between. This CDR3 region has 15 residues. CDR1 and CDR2 from the germline V gene are DFQATT and SNEGSKA (reference sequence).

The gene calls are TRBV7-2 and TRBJ2-1; 9 bases map to TRBD2. V gave up 7 bases and J gave up 6 bases; unmatched junction bases: 13. CDR1 is SGHTA, CDR2 FQGNSA, per germline. This CDR3 is 16 amino acids long. The CDR3 DNA is TGTGCCAGCACCCTCAATAGGGCTAGCGGGGCCAATGAGCAGTTCTTC. It translates to CASTLNRASGANEQFF.

The genes are TRBV5-4 and TRBJ2-5; 11 nucleotides match TRBD2. Trimming cost V 5 bases and J 4 bases; bases outside gene matches: 7. This CDR3 has 15 residues. CDR1 and CDR2 from the germline V gene are SGHNT and YYREEE (reference sequence). In DNA, the CDR3 is TGTGCCAGCAGTTTTAGCGGGGGGGCCGCAGAGACCCAGTACTTC. Protein sequence: CASSFSGGAAETQYF.

In its sample, this clone was seen once. This chain links TRBV5-1 with TRBJ2-5; TRBD1 aligns across 7 bases. The CDR3 runs 14 residues. Looked up from germline, CDR1 is SGHRS and CDR2 is YFSETQ. V lost 4 bases to trimming and J lost 1 base; unmatched junction nucleotides: 4. CDR3 DNA sequence: TGCGCCAGCAGCGCACAGGGGTTCCAAGAGACCCAGTACTTC. Protein product: CASSAQGFQETQYF.

In this sample, this clone turned up many times. The V and J genes are TRBV19 and TRBJ2-7, with D unresolved. This CDR3 has 14 residues. V was shortened by 3 bases and J by 1 base, with 10 bases between the two germline ends. The germline V gene encodes CDR1 LNHDA and CDR2 SQIVND (reference sequence). The CDR3 nucleotides are TGTGCCAGTAGTATTATTTCCGGTTCCTACGAGCAGTACTTC. Translation: CASSIISGSYEQYF. Drawing the rest from reference TRBV19 and TRBJ2-7, the complete variable domain is DGGITQSPKYLFRKEGQNVTLSCEQNLNHDAMYWYRQDPGQGLRLIYYSQIVNDFQKGDIAEGYSVSREKKESFPLTVTSAQKNPTAFYLCASSIISGSYEQYFGPGTRLTVT.

The V gene is TRBV28, the J gene TRBJ1-2, with 8 positions matching TRBD1. Germline CDR1 and CDR2: MDHEN and SYDVKM. This CDR3 is 13 amino acids long. V lost 4 bases to trimming and J lost 3 bases; unmatched junction nucleotides: 1. This CDR3 is CASSYRGDYGYTF. For the CDR3, the DNA is TGTGCCAGCAGTTACAGGGGGGACTATGGCTACACCTTC.

V usage is TRBV3-1 (or the pseudogene TRBV3-2) and J usage is TRBJ1-2; unclear D gene. Germline CDR1 and CDR2: LGHDT and YNNKEL (reference sequence). This CDR3 contains 13 residues. Trimming pared 3 bases from V and 10 bases from J, leaving 15 bases between. The CDR3 coding sequence is TGTGCCAGCAGCCAGGGGAGGGAAACTCTCTACACCTTC. This translates into CASSQGRETLYTF.

The genes are TRBV19 and TRBJ1-2; D call uncertain. The germline CDR1 and CDR2 sequences are LNHDA and SQIVND (reference sequence). With 5 bases removed from V and 4 bases from J, the gap between germline ends came to 11 bases. The CDR3 loop spans 13 amino acids. This CDR3 reads CASSPTHVYGYTF. CDR3 in DNA: TGTGCCAGTAGTCCGACTCATGTCTATGGCTACACCTTC.

The V and J genes are TRBV28 and TRBJ2-7, with 9 bases identical to TRBD1. CDR3 length: 15 residues. The J segment lost 3 bases and the V segment lost 5 bases, leaving 8 bases of the junction unmatched. Germline assignment: CDR1 MDHEN and CDR2 SYDVKM. The CDR3 is CASSPPGQGGYEQYF. The CDR3 DNA follows: TGTGCCAGCAGTCCCCCGGGACAGGGAGGCTACGAGCAGTACTTC.

The chain links TRBV5-1 to TRBJ2-1; 8 bases match TRBD2. The germline gives CDR1 SGHRS, CDR2 YFSETQ. The CDR3 spans 17 residues. V lost 4 bases to trimming and J lost 3 bases; unmatched junction nucleotides: 12. CDR3 amino acids: CASSITQRGTGYNEQFF. The CDR3 DNA reads as TGCGCCAGCAGCATTACCCAGCGGGGGACCGGCTACAATGAGCAGTTCTTC.

CDR3 protein: CASHRGQGGANTGELFF. Here the CDR3 DNA reads TGTGCCTCCCATCGAGGCCAGGGCGGGGCGAACACCGGGGAGCTGTTTTTT. The J gene is TRBJ2-2, the V gene TRBV27; D possibly corresponds to TRBD2 (6 bases). Germline lookup yields CDR1 MNHEY and CDR2 SMNVEV (reference sequence). V was cut by 11 bases and J by 0 bases, with 22 bases left in between. The CDR3 has 17 residues.

V and J are TRBV7-9 and TRBJ2-5; D possibly corresponds to TRBD1 (5 bases). Deletions cut 2 bases from V and 2 bases from J, with 18 bases between. The CDR3 contains 17 residues. Per germline, CDR1 SEHNR and CDR2 FQNEAQ (reference sequence). CDR3 region: CASSLPLGHTQQETQYF. The DNA of the CDR3 is TGTGCCAGCAGCTTACCACTGGGGCACACCCAACAAGAGACCCAGTACTTC. The entire variable domain, with the rest obtained from reference TRBV7-9 and TRBJ2-5, is as follows: DTGVSQNPRHKITKRGQNVTFRCDPISEHNRLYWYRQTLGQGPEFLTYFQNEAQLEKSRLLSDRFSAERPKGSFSTLEIQRTEQGDSAMYLCASSLPLGHTQQETQYFGPGTRLLVL.

V usage is TRBV4-3 and J usage is TRBJ1-2; D unclear. The CDR3 length is 16 residues. Germline V gene sequence: CDR1 LGHNA, CDR2 YSLEER. V was trimmed by 2 bases and J by 1 base, leaving 14 bases between them. The CDR3 DNA sequence: TGCGCCAGCAGCCAAACGCACTCAGGTGGTAACTATGGCTACACCTTC. It translates to CASSQTHSGGNYGYTF.

The CDR3: CASSHDRGGEKLFF. DNA of the CDR3: TGTGCCAGCAGCCACGACAGGGGAGGTGAAAAACTGTTTTTT. V usage is TRBV4-2 and J usage is TRBJ1-4, with 8 positions matching TRBD1. With 3 bases clipped from V and 7 bases from J, the junction kept 4 bases outside the gene matches. Germline CDR1 is LGHNA and CDR2 is YNFKEQ. This CDR3 has 14 amino acids.

The rearrangement joins TRBV7-2 to TRBJ2-5, with D tentatively TRBD1 (6 bases). CDR1 and CDR2 (germline): SGHTA, FQGNSA. The ends were cut back, 6 bases at V and 4 bases at J, with 12 bases in the middle. There are 13 residues in the CDR3. DNA for the CDR3: TGTGCCAGCAGACAGGGTTCGGGAGAGACCCAGTACTTC. Translated, it gives CASRQGSGETQYF.

This clone was seen once. The chain couples TRBV19 to TRBJ2-1, with D tentatively TRBD2 (6 bases). V lost 10 bases and J 10 bases, leaving 23 bases between the germline ends. The germline gives CDR1 LNHDA, CDR2 SQIVND (reference sequence). The CDR3 length is 14 residues. CDR3 in DNA: TGTGCCACTAAAGGACTACCTGGCGGAGGCGAGCAGTTCTTC. It specifies CATKGLPGGGEQFF.

The chain has TRBV2 and TRBJ1-1, with D possibly TRBD1 on 6 matching bases. Looked up from germline, CDR1 is SNHLY and CDR2 is FYNNEI. V gave up 6 bases and J gave up 4 bases, with 18 bases separating them. This CDR3 is 15 amino acids long. CDR3 protein: CASRAQSTGSTEAFF. CDR3 nucleotide sequence: TGTGCCAGCAGGGCCCAAAGCACAGGGAGCACTGAAGCTTTCTTT.

This clone was recorded a few times. J is TRBJ1-5 and V is TRBV3-1 (or the pseudogene TRBV3-2); the match to TRBD1 covers 9 bases. V trimming: 1 base; J trimming: 4 bases; junction bases outside the gene matches: 5. CDR1 is LGHDT, CDR2 YNNKEL, per germline (reference sequence). The CDR3 length is 16 residues. This chain's CDR3 is CASSQGGQGLNQPQHF. CDR3 DNA sequence: TGTGCCAGCAGCCAAGGGGGACAGGGACTAAATCAGCCCCAGCATTTT.

The table lists this clone with a few counts. The CDR3 sequence: CASSQTGTIKNEQYF. CDR3 coding DNA: TGTGCCAGCAGCCAAACAGGAACGATTAAAAACGAGCAGTACTTC. The rearrangement uses TRBV11-1 and TRBJ2-7; a possible D gene is TRBD1 (5 bases). Deletions cut 5 bases from V and 5 bases from J, with 19 bases between. This CDR3 has 15 amino acids. Looked up from germline, CDR1 is SGHAT and CDR2 is FQDESV (reference sequence).

The J gene is TRBJ1-1, the V gene TRBV3-1 (or the pseudogene TRBV3-2); D is undetermined. This CDR3 comprises 13 residues. The germline V and J ends were trimmed by 4 bases and 5 bases, with 11 bases remaining between them. The germline CDR1 and CDR2 sequences are LGHDT and YNNKEL (reference sequence). The CDR3 region is CASSRTGETEAFF. The CDR3, as DNA: TGTGCCAGCAGCCGGACCGGGGAGACTGAAGCTTTCTTT.